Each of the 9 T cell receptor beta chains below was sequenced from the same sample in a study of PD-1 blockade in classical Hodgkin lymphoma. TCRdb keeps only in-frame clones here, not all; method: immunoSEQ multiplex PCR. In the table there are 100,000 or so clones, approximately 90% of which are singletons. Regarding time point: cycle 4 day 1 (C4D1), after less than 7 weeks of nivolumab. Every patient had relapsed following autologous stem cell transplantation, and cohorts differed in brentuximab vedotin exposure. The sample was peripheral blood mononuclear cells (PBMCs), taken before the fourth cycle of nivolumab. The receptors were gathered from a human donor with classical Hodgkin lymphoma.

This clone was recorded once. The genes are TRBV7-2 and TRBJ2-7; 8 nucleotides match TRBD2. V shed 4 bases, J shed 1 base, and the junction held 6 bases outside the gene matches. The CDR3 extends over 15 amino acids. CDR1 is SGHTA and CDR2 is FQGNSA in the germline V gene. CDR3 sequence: CASSSGGTLSYEQYF. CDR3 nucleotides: TGTGCCAGCAGCTCGGGGGGGACGCTATCCTACGAGCAGTACTTC.

CDR3 sequence reads: CASRGWGDGMNTEAFF. In nucleotides, the CDR3 is TGTGCCAGCAGAGGATGGGGGGACGGTATGAACACTGAAGCTTTCTTT. V and J are TRBV27 and TRBJ1-1; a possible D gene is TRBD1 (5 bases). The CDR3 has 16 amino acids. V gave up 6 bases and J gave up 0 bases, with 17 bases separating them. Germline lookup yields CDR1 MNHEY and CDR2 SMNVEV (reference sequence).

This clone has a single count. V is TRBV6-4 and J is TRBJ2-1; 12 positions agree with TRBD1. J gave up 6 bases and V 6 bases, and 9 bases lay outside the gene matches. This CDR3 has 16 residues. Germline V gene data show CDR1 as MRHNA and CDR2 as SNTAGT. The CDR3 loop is CASRGTGTGGFNEQFF. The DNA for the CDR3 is TGTGCCAGCAGGGGGACCGGGACAGGGGGCTTCAATGAGCAGTTCTTC.

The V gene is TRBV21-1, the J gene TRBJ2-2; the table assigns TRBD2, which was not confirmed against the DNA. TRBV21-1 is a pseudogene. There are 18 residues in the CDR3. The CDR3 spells CASSKKPGLAGVGGELFF. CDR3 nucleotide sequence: TGTGCCAGCAGCAAAAAACCGGGACTAGCGGGAGTGGGCGGGGAGCTGTTTTTT.

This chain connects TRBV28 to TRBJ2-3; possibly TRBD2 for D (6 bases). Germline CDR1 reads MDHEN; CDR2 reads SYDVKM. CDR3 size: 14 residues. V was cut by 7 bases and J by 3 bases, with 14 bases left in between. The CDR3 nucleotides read TGTGCCAGCAATAGCCGGGGGAAAACAGATACGCAGTATTTT. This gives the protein CASNSRGKTDTQYF.

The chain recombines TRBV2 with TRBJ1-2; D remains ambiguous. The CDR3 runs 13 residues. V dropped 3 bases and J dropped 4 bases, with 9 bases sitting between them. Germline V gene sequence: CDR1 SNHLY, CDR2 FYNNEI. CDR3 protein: CASSDQRVYGYTF. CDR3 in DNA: TGTGCCAGCAGTGACCAGCGCGTCTATGGCTACACCTTC.

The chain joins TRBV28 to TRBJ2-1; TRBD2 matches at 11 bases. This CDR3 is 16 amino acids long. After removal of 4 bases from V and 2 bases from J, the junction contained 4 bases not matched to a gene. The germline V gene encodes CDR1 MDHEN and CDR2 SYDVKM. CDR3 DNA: TGTGCCAGCAGTTCCGTAGCGGGAGGGACCTACAATGAGCAGTTCTTC. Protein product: CASSSVAGGTYNEQFF.

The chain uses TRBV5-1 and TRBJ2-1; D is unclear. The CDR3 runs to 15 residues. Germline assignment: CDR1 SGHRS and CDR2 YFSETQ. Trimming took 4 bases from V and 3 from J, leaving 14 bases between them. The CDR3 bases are TGCGCCAGCAGCCCTCCGGGCGGCTACTACAATGAGCAGTTCTTC. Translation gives CASSPPGGYYNEQFF.

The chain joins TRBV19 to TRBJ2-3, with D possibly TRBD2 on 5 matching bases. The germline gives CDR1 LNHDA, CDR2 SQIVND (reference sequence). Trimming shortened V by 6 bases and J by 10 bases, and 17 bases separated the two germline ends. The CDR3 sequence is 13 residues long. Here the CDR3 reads CASSSDYPNAQYF. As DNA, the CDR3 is TGTGCCAGTAGCAGCGACTACCCGAACGCGCAGTATTTT. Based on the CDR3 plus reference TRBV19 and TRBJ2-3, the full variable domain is DGGITQSPKYLFRKEGQNVTLSCEQNLNHDAMYWYRQDPGQGLRLIYYSQIVNDFQKGDIAEGYSVSREKKESFPLTVTSAQKNPTAFYLCASSSDYPNAQYFGPGTRLTVL.